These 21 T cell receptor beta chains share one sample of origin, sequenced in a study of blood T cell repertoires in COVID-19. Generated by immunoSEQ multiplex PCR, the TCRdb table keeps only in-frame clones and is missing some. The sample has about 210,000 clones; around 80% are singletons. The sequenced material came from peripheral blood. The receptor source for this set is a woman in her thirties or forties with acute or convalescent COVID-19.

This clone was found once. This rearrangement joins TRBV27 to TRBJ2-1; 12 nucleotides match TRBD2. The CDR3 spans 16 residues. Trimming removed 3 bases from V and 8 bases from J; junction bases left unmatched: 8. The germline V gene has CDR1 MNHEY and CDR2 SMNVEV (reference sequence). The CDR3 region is CASSFMASGRADEQFF. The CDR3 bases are TGTGCCAGCAGTTTTATGGCTAGCGGGAGGGCGGATGAGCAGTTCTTC.

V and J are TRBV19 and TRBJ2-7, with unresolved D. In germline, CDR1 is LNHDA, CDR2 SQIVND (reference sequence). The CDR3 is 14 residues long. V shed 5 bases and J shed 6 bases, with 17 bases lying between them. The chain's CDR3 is CASSSTAASGEQYF. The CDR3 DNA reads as TGTGCCAGTAGTTCGACTGCCGCTTCGGGCGAGCAGTACTTC.

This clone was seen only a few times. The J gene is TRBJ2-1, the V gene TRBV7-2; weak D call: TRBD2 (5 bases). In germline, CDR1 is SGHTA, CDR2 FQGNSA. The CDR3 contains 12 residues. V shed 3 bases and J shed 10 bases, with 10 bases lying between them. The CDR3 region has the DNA TGTGCCAGCAGCTTCGTCCAGCGGGAGCAGTTCTTC. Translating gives CASSFVQREQFF.

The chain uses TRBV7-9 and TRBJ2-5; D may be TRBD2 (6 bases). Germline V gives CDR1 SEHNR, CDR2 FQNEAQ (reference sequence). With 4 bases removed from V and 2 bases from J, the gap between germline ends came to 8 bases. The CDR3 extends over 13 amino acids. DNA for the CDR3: TGTGCCAGCAGCTCTGGAGGGCAAGAGACCCAGTACTTC. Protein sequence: CASSSGGQETQYF.

The CDR3 DNA reads as TGTGCCAGCAGCTTGGATGTTCGGCTAGTCCTAGCCAAAAACATTCAGTACTTC. Translation gives CASSLDVRLVLAKNIQYF. The chain couples TRBV5-4 to TRBJ2-4, with D uncertain. Germline assignment: CDR1 SGHNT and CDR2 YYREEE (reference sequence). V lost 0 bases, J lost 0 bases, and 16 bases lay in between. This CDR3 comprises 18 residues.

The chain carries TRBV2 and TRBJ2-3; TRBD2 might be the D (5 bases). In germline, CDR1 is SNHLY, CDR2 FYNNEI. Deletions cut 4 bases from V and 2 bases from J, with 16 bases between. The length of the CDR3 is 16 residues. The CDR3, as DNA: TGTGCCAGCAGTGGAGCGACCCCGGGATTCACAGATACGCAGTATTTT. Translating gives CASSGATPGFTDTQYF. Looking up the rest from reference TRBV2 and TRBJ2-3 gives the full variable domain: EPEVTQTPSHQVTQMGQEVILRCVPISNHLYFYWYRQILGQKVEFLVSFYNNEISEKSEIFDDQFSVERPDGSNFTLKIRSTKLEDSAMYFCASSGATPGFTDTQYFGPGTRLTVL.

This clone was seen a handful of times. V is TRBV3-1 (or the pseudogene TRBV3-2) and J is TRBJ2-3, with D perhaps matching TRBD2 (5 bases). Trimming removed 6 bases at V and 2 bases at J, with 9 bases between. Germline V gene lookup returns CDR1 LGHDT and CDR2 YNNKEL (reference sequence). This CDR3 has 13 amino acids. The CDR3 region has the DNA TGTGCCAGCAGACCGGGGATCACAGATACGCAGTATTTT. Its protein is CASRPGITDTQYF.

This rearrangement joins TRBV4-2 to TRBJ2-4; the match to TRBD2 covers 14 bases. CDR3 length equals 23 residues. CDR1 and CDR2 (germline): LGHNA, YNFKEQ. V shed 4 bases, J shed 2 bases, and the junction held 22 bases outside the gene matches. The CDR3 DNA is TGTGCCAGCAGCCTCAGGGGCATCCCTGGGACTAGCGGGAGCTTCGCGTCCAAAAACATTCAGTACTTC. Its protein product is CASSLRGIPGTSGSFASKNIQYF.

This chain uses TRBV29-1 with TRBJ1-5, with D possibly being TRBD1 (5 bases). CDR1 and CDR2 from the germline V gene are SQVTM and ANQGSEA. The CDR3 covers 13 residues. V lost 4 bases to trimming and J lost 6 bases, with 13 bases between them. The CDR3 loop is CSVAYGQGQPQHF. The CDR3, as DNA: TGCAGCGTTGCATATGGGCAGGGTCAGCCCCAGCATTTT.

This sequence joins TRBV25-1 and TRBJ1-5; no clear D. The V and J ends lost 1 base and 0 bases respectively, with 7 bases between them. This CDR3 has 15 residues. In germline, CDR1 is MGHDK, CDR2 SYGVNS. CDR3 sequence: CASSESGFSNQPQHF. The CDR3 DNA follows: TGTGCCAGCAGTGAATCAGGATTTAGCAATCAGCCCCAGCATTTT.

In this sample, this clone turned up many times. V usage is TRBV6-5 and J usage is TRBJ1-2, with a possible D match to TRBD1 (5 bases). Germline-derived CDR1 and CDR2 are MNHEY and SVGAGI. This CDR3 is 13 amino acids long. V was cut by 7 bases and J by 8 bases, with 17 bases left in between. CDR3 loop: CASTQGPYAGYTF. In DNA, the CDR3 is TGTGCCAGCACCCAGGGTCCCTATGCCGGCTACACCTTC.

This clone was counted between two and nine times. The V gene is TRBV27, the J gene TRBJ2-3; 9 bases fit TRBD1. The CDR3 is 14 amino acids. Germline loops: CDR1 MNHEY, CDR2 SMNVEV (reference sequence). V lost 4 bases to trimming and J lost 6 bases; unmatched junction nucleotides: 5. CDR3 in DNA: TGTGCCAGCAGTTGGGGACAGGGAAGGGATACGCAGTATTTT. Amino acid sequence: CASSWGQGRDTQYF.

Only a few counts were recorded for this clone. The CDR3 sequence is CASSLPQGGLTYEQYF. The CDR3 bases are TGTGCCAGCAGCTTGCCACAGGGCGGCCTTACCTACGAGCAGTACTTC. V gene TRBV11-2 combines with J gene TRBJ2-7; a weak D match, TRBD1 (6 bases). Germline lookup yields CDR1 SGHAT and CDR2 FQNNGV. CDR3 length equals 16 residues. V dropped 3 bases and J dropped 2 bases, with 17 bases sitting between them.

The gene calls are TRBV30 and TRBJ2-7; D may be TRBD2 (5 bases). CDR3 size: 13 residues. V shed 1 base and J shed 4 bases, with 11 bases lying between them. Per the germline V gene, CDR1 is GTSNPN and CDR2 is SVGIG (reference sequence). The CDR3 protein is CAWSDERRYEQYF. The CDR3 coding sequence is TGTGCCTGGAGTGATGAACGGAGGTACGAGCAGTACTTC.

The CDR3 loop reads CASSPELVEGYTF. CDR3 nucleotide sequence: TGTGCCAGCTCACCGGAGTTGGTTGAGGGCTACACCTTC. The chain uses TRBV18 and TRBJ1-2; no definite D call. V was shortened by 3 bases and J by 8 bases, with 13 bases between the two germline ends. There are 13 residues in the CDR3. In germline, CDR1 is KGHSH, CDR2 LQKENI.

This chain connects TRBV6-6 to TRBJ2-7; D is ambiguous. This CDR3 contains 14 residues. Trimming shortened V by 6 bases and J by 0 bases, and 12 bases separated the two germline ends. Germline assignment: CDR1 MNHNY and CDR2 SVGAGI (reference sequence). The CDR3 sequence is CASSRKQSSYEQYF. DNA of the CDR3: TGTGCCAGCAGCCGCAAACAAAGCTCCTACGAGCAGTACTTC.

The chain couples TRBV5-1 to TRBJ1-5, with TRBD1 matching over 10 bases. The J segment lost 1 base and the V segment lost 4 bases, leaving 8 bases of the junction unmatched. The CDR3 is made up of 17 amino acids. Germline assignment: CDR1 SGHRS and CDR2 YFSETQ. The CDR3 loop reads CASSPGTGDRSNQPQHF. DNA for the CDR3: TGCGCCAGCAGCCCCGGGACAGGGGATCGGAGCAATCAGCCCCAGCATTTT.

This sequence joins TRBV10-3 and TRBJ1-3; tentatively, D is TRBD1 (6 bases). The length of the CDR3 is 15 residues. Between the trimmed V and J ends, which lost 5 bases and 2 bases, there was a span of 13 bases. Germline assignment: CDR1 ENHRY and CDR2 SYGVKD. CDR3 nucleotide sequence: TGTGCCATCAGTACAGGGAGCCGGACTGGAAACACCATATATTTT. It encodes CAISTGSRTGNTIYF.

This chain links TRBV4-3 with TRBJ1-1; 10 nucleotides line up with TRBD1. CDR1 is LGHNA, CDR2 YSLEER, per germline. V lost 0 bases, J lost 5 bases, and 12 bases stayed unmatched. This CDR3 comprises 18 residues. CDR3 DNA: TGCGCCAGCAGCCAAGATCTGAGGACAGGGGGTAGCGGGACTGAAGCTTTCTTT. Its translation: CASSQDLRTGGSGTEAFF.

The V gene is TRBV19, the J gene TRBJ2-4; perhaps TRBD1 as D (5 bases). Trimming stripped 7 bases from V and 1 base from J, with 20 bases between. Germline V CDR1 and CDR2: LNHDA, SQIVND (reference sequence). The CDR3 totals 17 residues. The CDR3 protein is CASTSEFRAGAKNIQYF. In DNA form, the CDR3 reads TGTGCCAGTACCAGCGAATTCAGGGCAGGGGCCAAAAACATTCAGTACTTC.

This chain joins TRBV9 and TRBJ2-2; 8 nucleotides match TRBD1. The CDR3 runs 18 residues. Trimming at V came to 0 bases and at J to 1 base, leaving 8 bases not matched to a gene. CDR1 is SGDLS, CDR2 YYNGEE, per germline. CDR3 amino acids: CASSVVGAGTGNTGELFF. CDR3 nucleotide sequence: TGTGCCAGCAGCGTAGTCGGGGCCGGGACAGGGAACACCGGGGAGCTGTTTTTT.